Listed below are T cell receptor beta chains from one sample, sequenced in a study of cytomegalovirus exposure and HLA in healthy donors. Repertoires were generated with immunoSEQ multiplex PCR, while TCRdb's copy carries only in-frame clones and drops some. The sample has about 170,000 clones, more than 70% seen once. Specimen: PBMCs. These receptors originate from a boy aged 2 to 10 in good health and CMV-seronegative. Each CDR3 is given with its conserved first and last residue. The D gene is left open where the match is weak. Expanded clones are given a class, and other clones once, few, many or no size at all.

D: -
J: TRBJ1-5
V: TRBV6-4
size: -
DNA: TGTGCCAGCAGTGAATTTTTCGGTTTACAGGTTAATCAGCCCCAGCATTTT
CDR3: CASSEFFGLQVNQPQHF

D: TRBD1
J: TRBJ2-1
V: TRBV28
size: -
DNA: TGTGCCAGCAGTTTATCGGACAGGCTGTATGACAATGAGCAGTTCTTC
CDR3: CASSLSDRLYDNEQFF

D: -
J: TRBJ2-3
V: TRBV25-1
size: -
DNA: TGTGCCAGCAGTGATGGCGGTAGCGGCACAGATACGCAGTATTTT
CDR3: CASSDGGSGTDTQYF

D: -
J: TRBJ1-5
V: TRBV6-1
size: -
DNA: TGTGCCAGCAGTGAAGGACAGGCATTGCCCCAGCATTTT
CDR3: CASSEGQALPQHF

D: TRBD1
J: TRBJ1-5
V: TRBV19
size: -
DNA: TGTGCCAGTAGTATAAGCAGGGGGTCTCATCAGCCCCAGCATTTT
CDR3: CASSISRGSHQPQHF

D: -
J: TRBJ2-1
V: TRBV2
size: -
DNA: TGTGCCAGCAGTGATCTGGGGCTAGCGCGCCGCAATGAGCAGTTCTTC
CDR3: CASSDLGLARRNEQFF

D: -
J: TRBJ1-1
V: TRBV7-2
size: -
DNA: TGTGCCAGCAGCTTAGGCGGCGGCAACACTGAAGCTTTCTTT
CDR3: CASSLGGGNTEAFF

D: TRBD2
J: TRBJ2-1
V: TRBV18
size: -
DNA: TGTGCCAGCTCACCACCCCTGACTAGCTTGACCTACAATGAGCAGTTCTTC
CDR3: CASSPPLTSLTYNEQFF

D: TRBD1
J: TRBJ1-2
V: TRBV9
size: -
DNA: TGTGCCAGCAGCCCACAGACAGGGGACTATGGCTACACCTTC
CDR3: CASSPQTGDYGYTF

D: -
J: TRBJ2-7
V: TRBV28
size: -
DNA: TGTGCCAGCAGCGGAACAGAGAATTACGAGCAGTACTTC
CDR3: CASSGTENYEQYF

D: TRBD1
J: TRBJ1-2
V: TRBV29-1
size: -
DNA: TGCAGCGTTGCCTCCGGACAGGGTAATCCTGGCTACACCTTC
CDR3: CSVASGQGNPGYTF

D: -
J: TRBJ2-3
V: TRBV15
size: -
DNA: TGTGCCACCAGCAGAGATTGGTCGTCAGGGGATACGCAGTATTTT
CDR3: CATSRDWSSGDTQYF

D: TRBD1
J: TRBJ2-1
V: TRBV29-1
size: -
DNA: TGCAGCGTTGATTCTTCGGGACAGGACTCCTACAATGAGCAGTTCTTC
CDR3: CSVDSSGQDSYNEQFF

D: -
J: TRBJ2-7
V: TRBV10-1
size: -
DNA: TGCGCCAGCAGCGAGGAACTGGGAGGAAGCGAGCAGTACTTC
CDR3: CASSEELGGSEQYF

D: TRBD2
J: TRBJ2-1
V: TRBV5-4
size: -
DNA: TGTGCCAGCAGCTTGGATAGCGGGAGCTCCTACAATGAGCAGTTCTTC
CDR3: CASSLDSGSSYNEQFF

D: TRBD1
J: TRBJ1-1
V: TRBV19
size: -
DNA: TGTGCCAGTAGTAATTCAGGGGGCTTACACACTGAAGCTTTCTTT
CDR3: CASSNSGGLHTEAFF

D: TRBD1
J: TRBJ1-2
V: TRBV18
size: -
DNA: TGTGCCAGCTCACCGAATCCCTATACAGGGGACTATGGCTACACCTTC
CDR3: CASSPNPYTGDYGYTF

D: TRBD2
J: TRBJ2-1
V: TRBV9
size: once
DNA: TGTGCCAGCAGCCTGAGAGGGAGACTAGCGGGAGTCTCCTACAATGAGCAGTTCTTC
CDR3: CASSLRGRLAGVSYNEQFF

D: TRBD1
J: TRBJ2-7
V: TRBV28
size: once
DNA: TGTGCCAGCAGTTTCCGGGACAGGGTTTCCTACGAGCAGTACTTC
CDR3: CASSFRDRVSYEQYF

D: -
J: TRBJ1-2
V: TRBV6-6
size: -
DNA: TGTGCCAGCAGTTACGAGGGCTTCTATGGCTACACCTTC
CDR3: CASSYEGFYGYTF

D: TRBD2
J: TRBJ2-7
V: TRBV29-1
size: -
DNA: TGCAGCGTTGTAAGGGACCAGAGCTATCCCGGGAGGGGCTACGAGCAGTACTTC
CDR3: CSVVRDQSYPGRGYEQYF

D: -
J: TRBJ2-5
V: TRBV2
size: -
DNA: TGTGCCAGCAGCCTACTAACAGTGGGAGGAGAGACCCAGTACTTC
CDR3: CASSLLTVGGETQYF

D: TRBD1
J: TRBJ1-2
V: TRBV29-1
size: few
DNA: TGCAGCGGACAGGGGGAGGACTATGGCTACACCTTC
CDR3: CSGQGEDYGYTF

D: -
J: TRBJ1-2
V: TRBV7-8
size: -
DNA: TGTGCCAGCAGCTTAGCGCCGGGTGGCTACACCTTC
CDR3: CASSLAPGGYTF

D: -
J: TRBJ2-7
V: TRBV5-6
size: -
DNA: TGTGCCAGCAGCTTGGTGCGGAGGGCGGGCGAGCAGTACTTC
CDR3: CASSLVRRAGEQYF

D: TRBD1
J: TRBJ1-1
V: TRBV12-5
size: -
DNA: TGTGCTAGTGGTTTTCTACCGGGACAGGGGAACACTGAAGCTTTCTTT
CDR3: CASGFLPGQGNTEAFF

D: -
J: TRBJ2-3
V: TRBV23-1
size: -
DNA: TGCGCCAGCAGTCTCCCCCGGGGAAGCACAGATACGCAGTATTTT
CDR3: CASSLPRGSTDTQYF

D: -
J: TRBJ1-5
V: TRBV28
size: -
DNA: TGTGCCAGCAGTCGGGGGGTTCAGCCCCAGCATTTT
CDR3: CASSRGVQPQHF

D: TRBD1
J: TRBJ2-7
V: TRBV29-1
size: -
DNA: TGCAGCGCCAAACAGGGGCCGACTTCCTACGAGCAGTACTTC
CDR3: CSAKQGPTSYEQYF

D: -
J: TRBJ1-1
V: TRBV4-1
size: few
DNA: TGCGCCAGCAGCCCCTTCGGGAACACTGAAGCTTTCTTT
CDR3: CASSPFGNTEAFF

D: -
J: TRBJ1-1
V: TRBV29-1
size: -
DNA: TGCAGCGTTGATGCAGGAATCAACACTGAAGCTTTCTTT
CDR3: CSVDAGINTEAFF

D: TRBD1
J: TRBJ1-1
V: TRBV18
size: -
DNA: TGTGCCAGCTCACCACCGAAGGACAGGGGGCTGAACACTGAAGCTTTCTTT
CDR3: CASSPPKDRGLNTEAFF

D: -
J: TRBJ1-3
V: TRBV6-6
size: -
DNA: TGTGCCAGCAGTTACTCAAACAGGGAGAACACCATATATTTT
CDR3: CASSYSNRENTIYF

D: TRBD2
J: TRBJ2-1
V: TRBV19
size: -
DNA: TGTGCCAGTAGCCCCGGGGGAGGACTAGCGTTATACAATGAGCAGTTCTTC
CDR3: CASSPGGGLALYNEQFF

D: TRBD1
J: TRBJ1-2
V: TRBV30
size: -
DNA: TGTGCCTGGAGTGATCCGGGACAGGGCCTGGAAGGCTACACCTTC
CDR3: CAWSDPGQGLEGYTF

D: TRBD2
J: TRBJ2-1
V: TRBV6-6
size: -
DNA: TGTGCCAGCAGTTATTTAGGCGGGAGTGGGACGAATGAGCAGTTCTTC
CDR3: CASSYLGGSGTNEQFF